This T cell receptor (beta chain) was sequenced for a study of post-analysis software for immune sequencing data. Study as a whole: Both relapsing-remitting and secondary progressive multiple sclerosis featured among the disease courses, as did progressive-relapsing multiple sclerosis.

Study-level findings and limits: Under the F measure, samples that were prepared in one batch clustered strongly together. Controls showed significantly higher normalized Chao1 diversity than did multiple sclerosis patients. Included in a set of several TRBV segments more frequent in patients than controls were TRBV5-6, TRBV5-1 and TRBV20-1.

In regard to this clonotype: Its antigen is unknown.

cDNA libraries for TCR beta contained unique molecular identifiers. Once roughly 0.9 to 10 million T cells were used, about 490,000 cDNA molecules resulted. Via MiXCR, TCRdb re-called the PCR reads, giving one row per CDR3 protein. The data contain fewer than 700,000 distinct CDR3 sequences, around 40% of them singletons. The V end was cut by 2 bases, the J end by 4 bases, with 8 bases between. The CDR3 runs to 12 residues. Germline lookup yields CDR1 DFQATT and CDR2 SNEGSKA (reference sequence). This chain connects TRBV20-1 to TRBJ2-5, with unresolved D. Specimen: blood. The TCR sequence derives from a girl between 5 and 17 years old with multiple sclerosis. The CDR3: CSARSMGETQYF. CDR3 bases: TGCAGTGCTAGAAGCATGGGAGAGACCCAGTACTTC.